This T cell receptor (beta chain) was retrieved from a study of T cell responses to AZD1222 COVID-19 vaccine. Study overall: Samples with a second dose at about 4 or about 12 weeks were pooled together. Overall study findings and caveats: Repertoires were obtained solely post-peak T cell response. Vaccine-associated CD4 TCRs spanned spike, dominant at 160-218 and 743-854.

V was clipped by 4 bases and J by 1 base; unmatched bases: 7. Germline V gene lookup returns CDR1 LNHDA and CDR2 SQIVND (reference sequence). The CDR3 consists of 16 residues. Comments on this clone: Its specificity is not known.

Profiled with immunoSEQ multiplex PCR; TCRdb holds only in-frame clones, not every one. There are approximately 120,000 clones in the sample; about 86% occur only once, and about 12% lies in the top ten. Source: peripheral blood, taken on day 0 of AZD1222 vaccination. This chain uses TRBV19 with TRBJ1-3, with 7 bases aligning to TRBD1. This sequence originates from an adult in good health. The CDR3 region has the DNA TGTGCCAGTAGTACCGCGCAGGGGGTTTCTGGAAACACCATATATTTT. Protein product: CASSTAQGVSGNTIYF.